Listed below are T cell receptor beta chains from one sample, sequenced in a study of cytomegalovirus exposure and HLA in healthy donors. Only in-frame clones appear in the TCRdb table, and some are missing; sequencing was by immunoSEQ multiplex PCR. The repertoire holds about 120,000 clones, around 81% seen once, with 2% to 2.5% in the top ten. What was sequenced was PBMCs. These receptors all stem from a woman in her thirties or forties in good health and CMV-seronegative. Each CDR3 is given with its conserved first and last residue. The order of the fields is V gene, J gene, clone size, D gene, CDR3 protein, CDR3 DNA. The D gene is left open where the match is weak. Clone size, where shown, is once, few, many, or a class for clones that have expanded.

>TRBV6-6|TRBJ1-1|few|NA
CASSYGGLSEAFF
TGTGCCAGCAGTTATGGAGGGCTAAGTGAAGCTTTCTTT
>TRBV11-1|TRBJ1-1|NA|NA
CASSFTGNTEAFF
TGTGCCAGCAGCTTTACAGGGAACACTGAAGCTTTCTTT
>TRBV19|TRBJ2-2|NA|TRBD1
CASSIARDREGGGELFF
TGTGCCAGTAGTATAGCTCGGGACAGGGAAGGAGGCGGGGAGCTGTTTTTT
>TRBV15|TRBJ1-5|NA|NA
CATSRDRGGGNQPQHF
TGTGCCACCAGCAGAGACCGCGGGGGTGGCAATCAGCCCCAGCATTTT
>TRBV2|TRBJ1-1|once|NA
CASSNQGRKAFF
TGTGCCAGCAGTAATCAGGGGCGAAAAGCTTTCTTT
>TRBV27|TRBJ2-2|NA|TRBD1
CASSLTGDWSGELFF
TGTGCCAGCAGTTTGACAGGGGATTGGTCCGGGGAGCTGTTTTTT
>TRBV7-8|TRBJ2-1|NA|TRBD2
CASSSDWMRAGTTYNEQFF
TGTGCCAGCAGCTCGGACTGGATGCGAGCGGGAACCACCTACAATGAGCAGTTCTTC
>TRBV2|TRBJ1-5|NA|NA
CASWGDLSNQPQHF
TGTGCCAGTTGGGGGGATTTGAGCAATCAGCCCCAGCATTTT
>TRBV4-2|TRBJ1-1|NA|NA
CASSQDHSSGNTEAFF
TGTGCCAGCAGCCAAGACCACTCTTCAGGGAACACTGAAGCTTTCTTT
>TRBV5-1|TRBJ1-5|NA|TRBD1
CASSRTSGGDQPQHF
TGCGCCAGCAGCCGTACCTCAGGGGGCGATCAGCCCCAGCATTTT
>TRBV7-2|TRBJ2-5|NA|TRBD1
CASSLAIGTGHSKDQETQYF
TGTGCCAGCAGCTTAGCGATCGGGACAGGGCACTCGAAAGATCAAGAGACCCAGTACTTC
>TRBV5-1|TRBJ2-7|NA|NA
CASTDVSRNEQYF
TGCGCCAGCACCGATGTGAGCCGAAACGAGCAGTACTTC
>TRBV29-1|TRBJ2-2|NA|TRBD1
CSVGAAGTGAGELFF
TGCAGCGTTGGGGCGGCGGGGACAGGGGCCGGGGAGCTGTTTTTT
>TRBV19|TRBJ1-5|few|TRBD1
CASTRDRDSQPQHF
TGTGCCAGTACGAGGGACAGGGATAGTCAGCCCCAGCATTTT
>TRBV6-1|TRBJ1-5|NA|TRBD1
CASSDRVGNQPQHF
TGTGCCAGCAGCGACAGGGTCGGCAATCAGCCCCAGCATTTT
>TRBV6-5|TRBJ2-7|NA|TRBD2
CASSRTRYYEQYF
TGTGCCAGCAGCCGGACTAGATACTACGAGCAGTACTTC
>TRBV6-6|TRBJ2-3|NA|NA
CASDGGTSTQYF
TGTGCCAGCGACGGCGGAACGAGTACGCAGTATTTT
>TRBV2|TRBJ2-7|NA|TRBD1
CASHGQGSYEQYF
TGTGCCAGCCACGGACAGGGCTCCTACGAGCAGTACTTC
>TRBV7-9|TRBJ1-1|NA|NA
CASSPDSNTEAFF
TGTGCCAGCAGCCCCGACAGCAACACTGAAGCTTTCTTT
>TRBV4-3|TRBJ1-1|NA|NA
CASSQETDLNTEAFF
TGCGCCAGCAGCCAGGAAACGGACTTGAACACTGAAGCTTTCTTT
>TRBV9|TRBJ2-5|NA|TRBD2
CASSVGGGGIQETQYF
TGTGCCAGCAGCGTAGGTGGCGGGGGGATCCAAGAGACCCAGTACTTC
>TRBV4-2|TRBJ2-4|NA|NA
CASSQEGSLVKNIQYF
TGTGCCAGCAGCCAAGAAGGGTCACTAGTAAAAAACATTCAGTACTTC
>TRBV27|TRBJ2-2|NA|TRBD2
CASSLGLESGELFF
TGTGCCAGCAGTTTGGGACTAGAGTCCGGGGAGCTGTTTTTT
>TRBV10-3|TRBJ2-5|NA|NA
CAISHSEKTQYF
TGTGCCATCAGTCACAGTGAAAAGACCCAGTACTTC
>TRBV7-9|TRBJ1-1|NA|NA
CASSRERYTEAFF
TGTGCCAGCAGCCGAGAACGCTACACTGAAGCTTTCTTT
>TRBV18|TRBJ2-2|NA|TRBD1
CASSPDKGADTGELFF
TGTGCCAGCTCACCAGACAAGGGGGCAGACACCGGGGAGCTGTTTTTT
>TRBV18|TRBJ2-5|once|NA
CASSGQQETQYF
TGTGCCAGCTCAGGGCAACAAGAGACCCAGTACTTC
>TRBV6-1|TRBJ1-1|NA|NA
CASWGPSQKNTEAFF
TGTGCCAGCTGGGGCCCTTCTCAAAAGAACACTGAAGCTTTCTTT
>TRBV4-1|TRBJ2-7|NA|TRBD1
CASSRSTGMAYEQYF
TGCGCCAGCAGCCGATCGACAGGGATGGCCTACGAGCAGTACTTC
>TRBV25-1|TRBJ2-7|once|NA
CASGRSPYEQYF
TGTGCCAGCGGGCGATCCCCCTACGAGCAGTACTTC
>TRBV25-1|TRBJ2-1|NA|TRBD1
CASGTGVSRNEQFF
TGTGCCAGCGGTACAGGGGTTTCTCGCAATGAGCAGTTCTTC
>TRBV2|TRBJ2-1|NA|NA
CASRGKSGSSYNEQFF
TGTGCCAGTCGGGGAAAGAGCGGTAGCTCCTACAATGAGCAGTTCTTC
>TRBV7-8|TRBJ2-7|NA|TRBD2
CASSSLLGEGLGYEQYF
TGTGCCAGCAGCTCCCTTTTAGGGGAGGGCCTCGGGTACGAGCAGTACTTC
>TRBV29-1|TRBJ2-7|NA|NA
CSVELLEGNDYEQYF
TGCAGCGTTGAATTGTTGGAGGGGAATGACTACGAGCAGTACTTC
>TRBV19|TRBJ1-4|NA|NA
CASSIRSVSTNEKLFF
TGTGCCAGTAGTATTAGGAGTGTCTCAACTAATGAAAAACTGTTTTTT
>TRBV5-6|TRBJ2-2|NA|TRBD2
CASSLLAGTGELFF
TGTGCCAGCAGCTTACTAGCGGGAACCGGGGAGCTGTTTTTT
>TRBV6-1|TRBJ2-5|NA|NA
CASSGGSGETQYF
TGTGCCAGCAGTGGTGGGTCCGGGGAGACCCAGTACTTC
>TRBV15|TRBJ1-1|NA|TRBD1
CATSRGTGVTNTEAFF
TGTGCCACCAGCAGAGGTACAGGGGTAACTAACACTGAAGCTTTCTTT
>TRBV11-2|TRBJ2-2|NA|NA
CASSLVTGATYTGELFF
TGTGCCAGCAGCTTAGTGACAGGCGCCACTTACACCGGGGAGCTGTTTTTT
>TRBV19|TRBJ1-2|NA|NA
CASSIGHGANYGYTF
TGTGCCAGTAGTATAGGTCACGGAGCTAACTATGGCTACACCTTC
>TRBV4-2|TRBJ2-7|NA|TRBD1
CASSQDRQGSYEQYF
TGTGCCAGCAGCCAAGATCGACAGGGCTCCTACGAGCAGTACTTC
>TRBV6-1|TRBJ2-7|NA|NA
CASSEVWERSGYEQYF
TGTGCCAGCAGTGAAGTTTGGGAGAGGTCGGGCTACGAGCAGTACTTC
>TRBV5-6|TRBJ1-2|NA|NA
CASSLKGWDYGYTF
TGTGCCAGCAGCTTAAAGGGGTGGGACTATGGCTACACCTTC
>TRBV13|TRBJ2-7|NA|TRBD2
CASSTGLAENYEQYF
TGTGCCAGCAGCACAGGACTAGCGGAGAACTACGAGCAGTACTTC
>TRBV27|TRBJ2-7|NA|NA
CASSLGTTYEQYF
TGTGCCAGCAGTTTAGGAACGACTTACGAGCAGTACTTC
>TRBV29-1|TRBJ1-2|NA|TRBD1
CSVPGQGFGGYTF
TGCAGCGTCCCGGGACAGGGGTTTGGTGGCTACACCTTC
>TRBV9|TRBJ2-7|NA|NA
CASSVGLGRTYEQYF
TGTGCCAGCAGCGTAGGGTTGGGGCGCACCTACGAGCAGTACTTC
>TRBV7-8|TRBJ2-7|NA|TRBD1
CASSTRTGSYEQYF
TGTGCCAGCAGCACAAGGACAGGCTCCTACGAGCAGTACTTC
>TRBV6-6|TRBJ2-7|NA|NA
CASSYPMNSVHEQYF
TGTGCCAGCAGTTACCCGATGAACTCGGTCCACGAGCAGTACTTC
>TRBV6-6|TRBJ1-1|NA|TRBD1
CASSFDRGSHSFF
TGTGCCAGCAGTTTCGACAGGGGCTCACACTCCTTCTTT
>TRBV19|TRBJ1-1|NA|NA
CASRIDGGEAFF
TGTGCCAGTAGGATCGACGGGGGTGAAGCTTTCTTT
>TRBV16|TRBJ2-3|NA|NA
CASSPSESLLEADTQYF
TGTGCCAGCAGCCCGTCGGAGAGCCTTCTTGAGGCAGATACGCAGTATTTT
>TRBV6-5|TRBJ1-2|NA|NA
CASSYSRGANYGYTF
TGTGCCAGCAGTTACTCAAGAGGAGCTAACTATGGCTACACCTTC
>TRBV15|TRBJ1-1|NA|NA
CATSRDPRDTEAFF
TGTGCCACCAGCAGAGATCCCAGGGACACTGAAGCTTTCTTT
>TRBV30|TRBJ2-1|NA|NA
CAWSATQGSQSYNEQFF
TGTGCCTGGAGTGCAACGCAGGGCAGCCAGTCCTACAATGAGCAGTTCTTC